The present entry profiles one TCR beta chain with its context. The antigen is unknown. The record originates from a study of T cell responses to AZD1222 COVID-19 vaccine. Broader study findings: The donor group comprised mostly white British people and more females; the analysis possibly underestimated clonal diversity.

The method was immunoSEQ multiplex PCR; TCRdb's version includes in-frame clones alone and lacks a portion of them. The data hold some 87,000 clones, with around 89% observed a single time. CDR3 length: 17 amino acids. V and J are TRBV21-1 and TRBJ1-5; the table's TRBD1 call for D was not verified on the DNA. TRBV21-1 is labeled a pseudogene. This TCR was recovered from an adult in good health. The sequencing here drew on peripheral blood, taken on day 0 of AZD1222 vaccination. The CDR3 spells CASSKEGGTGSNQPQHF. The DNA of the CDR3 is TGTGCCAGCAGCAAAGAGGGCGGGACAGGGAGCAATCAGCCCCAGCATTTT.